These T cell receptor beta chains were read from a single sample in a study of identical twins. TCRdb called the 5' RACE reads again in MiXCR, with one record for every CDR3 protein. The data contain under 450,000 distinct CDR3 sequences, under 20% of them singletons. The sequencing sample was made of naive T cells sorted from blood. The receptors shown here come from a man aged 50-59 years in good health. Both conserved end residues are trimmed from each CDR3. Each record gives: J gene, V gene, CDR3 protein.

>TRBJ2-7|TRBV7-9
ASSRNLVANYEQY
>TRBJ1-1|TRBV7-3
ASSAGRNTEAF
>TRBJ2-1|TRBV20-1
SANSPTIGTGDEQF
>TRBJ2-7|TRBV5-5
ASSFTLQGTYEQY
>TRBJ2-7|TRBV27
ASSWRESYEQY
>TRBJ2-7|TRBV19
ASSRTSGTAYEQY
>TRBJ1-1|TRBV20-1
SARQGSANTEAF
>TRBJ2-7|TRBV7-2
ASSPTGQQSYEQY
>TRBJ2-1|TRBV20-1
SARVSRGEQF
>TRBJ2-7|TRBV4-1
ASSTRQGVNEQY
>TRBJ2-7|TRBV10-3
AIREGGTQAYEQY
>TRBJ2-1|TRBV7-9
ASSLVRGSTHNEQF
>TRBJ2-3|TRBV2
ASGIHRTDTQY
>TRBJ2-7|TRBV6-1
ASSEVPSGRAGYEQY
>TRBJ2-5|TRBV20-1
SARDVGVETQY
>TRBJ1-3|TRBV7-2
ASSVGPTGSGNTIY
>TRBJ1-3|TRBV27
ASKTSGNTIY
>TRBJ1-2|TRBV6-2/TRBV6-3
ASRPSGQGSYGYT
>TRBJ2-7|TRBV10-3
AISEDRGSEQY
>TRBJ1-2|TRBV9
ASSVGLYGYT
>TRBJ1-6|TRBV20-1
SATADYNSPLH
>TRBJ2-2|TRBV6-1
ASSKTGQYTGELF
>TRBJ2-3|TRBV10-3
AIRVPSTDTQY
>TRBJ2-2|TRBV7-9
ASSSPLAPQGAGELF
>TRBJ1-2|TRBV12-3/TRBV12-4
ASSSSGQGHGYT
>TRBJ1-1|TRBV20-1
SARDFPDTEAF
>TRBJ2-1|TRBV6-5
ASSYISSGSNEQF
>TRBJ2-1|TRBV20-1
SARVLAGAHSYNEQF
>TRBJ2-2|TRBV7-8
ASSAQGSTGELF
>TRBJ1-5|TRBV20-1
SARLDQIEGGNQHQH
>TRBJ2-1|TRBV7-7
ASSLAGPWGAQF
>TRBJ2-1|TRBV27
ASSFRGGYNEQF
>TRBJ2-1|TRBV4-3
ASSQDLPRDSWDEQF
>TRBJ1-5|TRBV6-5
ASSFAGGGQPQH
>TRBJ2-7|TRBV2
ASRTGGARYEQY
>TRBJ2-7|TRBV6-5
ASSYSTGTVHEQY
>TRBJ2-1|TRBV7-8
ASSFLSRTNSYNEQF
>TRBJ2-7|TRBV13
ASSFDRGQEEQY
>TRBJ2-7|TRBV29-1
SVEERVRGREQY
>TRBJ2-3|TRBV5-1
ASSWSPGTDTDTQY
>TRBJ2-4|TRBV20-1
SAHDRVGIQY
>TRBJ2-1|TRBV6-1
ASRATSFGEQF
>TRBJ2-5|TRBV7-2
ASSFLSETQY
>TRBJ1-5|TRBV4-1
ASSQDGQRGQPQH